The source of this T cell receptor (beta chain) is a study of blood T cell repertoires in COVID-19. Study details: PBMCs, B-cell-depleted T cells, or T cells were the source of the cDNA or gDNA that made up the material.

Clones were sequenced by immunoSEQ multiplex PCR, and TCRdb holds only the in-frame ones, with some missing. The table records roughly 180,000 clones, almost 85% of them present only once. Germline values: CDR1 SQVTM, CDR2 ANQGSEA. This CDR3 comprises 15 residues. Between the trimmed V and J ends, which lost 4 bases and 1 base, there was a span of 15 bases. What was sequenced was PBMCs or T cells enriched from blood (not recorded which). This sequence joins TRBV29-1 and TRBJ2-3; D remains unclear. This clonotype originated in a man aged 45 to 65 who had recovered from COVID-19. The CDR3 region has the DNA TGCAGCGTTGGGGCTAAGCCCACACGCACAGATACGCAGTATTTT. Translating it yields CSVGAKPTRTDTQYF.